This T cell receptor (beta chain) was identified during a study of blood T cells in healthy people across ages. In the study overall: About one barcoded beta molecule per two T cells came from capture by template switching. Study-wide findings and caveats: Aged donors had fewer naive CD4+ cells and lower diversity than long-lived donors. Per million T cells, TCR beta diversity dropped about linearly as age rose.

This clonotype was seen a handful of times. Its specificity is not known. Germline values: CDR1 SGHTA, CDR2 FQGNSA. V lost 1 base to trimming and J lost 6 bases; unmatched junction nucleotides: 9. The CDR3 extends over 16 amino acids. With a J-beta primer mix and a sample-barcoded 5' primer, a second PCR ran about 7 to 12 cycles. Carrying 12 random nucleotides, a template-switch adaptor labeled each individual cDNA molecule. TCRdb ran MiXCR on the 5' RACE reads and lists one entry per CDR3 protein. The data contain roughly 1,800,000 distinct CDR3 sequences, around 50% of them singletons. The chain joins TRBV7-2 to TRBJ2-5, with 9 bases fitting TRBD1. This TCR was recovered from a woman between 40 and 50 years old in good health. The sequenced sample was blood. CDR3 coding DNA: TGTGCCAGCAGCTTAGACGGGACAGGGAATCCCAAGACCCAGTACTTC. It is translated as CASSLDGTGNPKTQYF.